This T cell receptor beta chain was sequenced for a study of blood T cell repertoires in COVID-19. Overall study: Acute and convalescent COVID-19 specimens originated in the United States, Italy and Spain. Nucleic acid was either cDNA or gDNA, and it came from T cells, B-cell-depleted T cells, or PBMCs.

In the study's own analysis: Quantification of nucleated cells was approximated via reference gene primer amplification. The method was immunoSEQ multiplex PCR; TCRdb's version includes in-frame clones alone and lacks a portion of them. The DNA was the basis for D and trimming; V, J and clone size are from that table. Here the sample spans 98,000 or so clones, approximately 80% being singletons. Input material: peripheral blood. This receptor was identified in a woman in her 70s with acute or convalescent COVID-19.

The CDR3 bases are TGTGCCAGCCTCCGGGGGGGGACAGCGAACACTGAAGCTTTCTTT. Encoded protein: CASLRGGTANTEAFF. This chain joins TRBV2 and TRBJ1-1, with 7 bases fitting TRBD1. Germline values: CDR1 SNHLY, CDR2 FYNNEI. The junction had 10 bases not matched to a gene; V was cut back by 8 bases and J by 1 base. The length of the CDR3 is 15 residues. Combining the CDR3 with reference TRBV2 and TRBJ1-1 gives the whole variable domain EPEVTQTPSHQVTQMGQEVILRCVPISNHLYFYWYRQILGQKVEFLVSFYNNEISEKSEIFDDQFSVERPDGSNFTLKIRSTKLEDSAMYFCASLRGGTANTEAFFGQGTRLTVV.